A selection of T cell receptor beta chains follows, all from one sample in a study of T-cell reconstitution after alpha-beta-depleted transplantation in children. TCRdb reanalysed the PCR reads using MiXCR and keeps one entry per CDR3 protein. Here the sample spans about 610,000 distinct CDR3 sequences, under 12% being singletons. Sequencing was performed on PBMCs from the stem cell graft donor, taken from the stem cell graft. The origin of the receptors is a human donor who donated a stem cell graft to a child with acute myeloid leukemia. Both conserved end residues are part of each CDR3. A D gene is named only where the DNA matches it firmly. The listing skips clone size in some rows; elsewhere it reads once, few, many or a size class.

d_call j_call v_call clone_size cdr3_nt cdr3_aa
TRBD2 TRBJ2-3 TRBV5-6 many TGTGCCAGCAGCTTGGGGCAAATTCCTAGCGGGAGGGCAAATACGCAGTATTTT CASSLGQIPSGRANTQYF
- TRBJ2-5 TRBV7-2 few TGTGCCACCGGGACTTTCGAGACCCAGTACTTC CATGTFETQYF
- TRBJ2-3 TRBV12-3/TRBV12-4 many TGTGCCAGCAGTTTAGTAGAAGATACGCAGTATTTT CASSLVEDTQYF
TRBD2 TRBJ2-7 TRBV6-2/TRBV6-3 few TGTGCCAGCAGTTACGGCCTGCCGGGACTAGCGCACTCCTACGAGCAGTACTTC CASSYGLPGLAHSYEQYF
- TRBJ1-2 TRBV20-1 many TGCAGTGCTAGAGATACCAGCACTAACTATGGCTACACCTTC CSARDTSTNYGYTF
TRBD2 TRBJ2-1 TRBV5-1 few TGCGCCAGCAGCTTGTACCTAGCGGGCCCGGTGCAGGAGCAGTTCTTC CASSLYLAGPVQEQFF
TRBD1 TRBJ2-1 TRBV7-9 - TGTGCCAGCAGCTCCCGGGACAGGGACCCTCATGAGCAGTTCTTC CASSSRDRDPHEQFF
- TRBJ2-7 TRBV20-1 few TGCAGTGCTAGAGATCCTAACCCGATCTACGAGCAGTACTTC CSARDPNPIYEQYF
- TRBJ2-6 TRBV29-1 - TGCAGCGTTCGAATCCCGACAGTGACAAGCTCTGGGGCCAACGTCCTGACTTTC CSVRIPTVTSSGANVLTF
- TRBJ2-6 TRBV7-2 few TGTGCCAGCAGCTTAACAGGGCGGGAGAGATGGGCCAACGTCCTGACTTTC CASSLTGRERWANVLTF
- TRBJ2-7 TRBV2 many TGTGCCAGCATTACTAACTCCTACGAGCAGTACTTC CASITNSYEQYF
- TRBJ2-7 TRBV20-1 many TGCAGTGCTAGATCTCGGACCCGAGGGGAGCAGTACTTC CSARSRTRGEQYF
TRBD1 TRBJ2-7 TRBV6-6 many TGTGCCAGCAGTGTCGACAGGGCCTACGAGCAGTACTTC CASSVDRAYEQYF
TRBD1 TRBJ1-1 TRBV28 few TGTGCCACCGCCTGGGGGACAGTCAACGTGTACACTGAAGCTTTCTTT CATAWGTVNVYTEAFF
- TRBJ1-2 TRBV6-6 few TGTGCCAGCCGGCAGGGAGTCTATGGCTACACCTTC CASRQGVYGYTF
TRBD2 TRBJ2-6 TRBV4-3 few TGCGCCAGCAGCCAAGATCGGGCGCCAGCGGGAGGGTCTGGGGCCAACGTCCTGACTTTC CASSQDRAPAGGSGANVLTF
- TRBJ2-4 TRBV12-3/TRBV12-4 - TGTGCCAGCAGTTCCCGAACGGGCTCTCTAGCCAAAAACATTCAGTACTTC CASSSRTGSLAKNIQYF
TRBD1 TRBJ2-7 TRBV3-1 many TGTGCCAGCAGCCAGGGACAGGGTACCTACGAGCAGTACTTC CASSQGQGTYEQYF
- TRBJ2-3 TRBV4-2 many TGTGCCAGCAGCCAAGCTCCAGATACGCAGTATTTT CASSQAPDTQYF
- TRBJ2-7 TRBV29-1 many TGCAGCCAGAAGACACAAGGAGCCTACGAGCAGTACTTC CSQKTQGAYEQYF
TRBD1 TRBJ2-1 TRBV6-1 few TGTGCCAGCAGTCCCTCCACAGGGGCGTCGGGCTACAATGAGCAGTTCTTC CASSPSTGASGYNEQFF
- TRBJ1-1 TRBV6-2/TRBV6-3 - TGTGCCAGCAGTTACTCGAATACGGACATGAACACTGAAGCTTTCTTT CASSYSNTDMNTEAFF
- TRBJ2-7 TRBV5-1 - TGCGCCAGCAGCCCTTTTGACCCGGGCACCTACGAGCAGTACTTC CASSPFDPGTYEQYF
- TRBJ1-1 TRBV20-1 many TGCAGTGCTAGGGTAGTGAACACTGAAGCTTTCTTT CSARVVNTEAFF
- TRBJ2-1 TRBV14 many TGTGCCAGCAGCCCTACTAGGGATGAGCAGTTCTTC CASSPTRDEQFF
- TRBJ2-2 TRBV29-1 many TGCAGCGTAGCGGAGATTCTGAACACCGGGGAGCTGTTTTTT CSVAEILNTGELFF
- TRBJ2-3 TRBV9 many TGTGCCAGCAGCGTAGTGGTCGGGAGAGAAGATACGCAGTATTTT CASSVVVGREDTQYF
- TRBJ1-5 TRBV20-1 few TGCAGTGCTTGGACCGGAAATCAGCCCCAGCATTTT CSAWTGNQPQHF
TRBD1 TRBJ1-6 TRBV6-5 few TGTGCCAGCAGTTACTCGAACAGACAGGGCGTCTCCTATAATTCACCCCTCCACTTT CASSYSNRQGVSYNSPLHF
TRBD2 TRBJ2-1 TRBV12-3/TRBV12-4 - TGTGCCAGCAGCCTGAGCGGGAGCCTCTACAATGAGCAGTTCTTC CASSLSGSLYNEQFF
- TRBJ2-1 TRBV20-1 - TGCAGTGCTCCCCACGGACTCCGTCTTTACAATGAGCAGTTCTTC CSAPHGLRLYNEQFF
TRBD1 TRBJ1-1 TRBV6-5 - TGTGCCAGCAGTTACTCGATGCCGGCAGGGACAGGCACTGAAGCTTTCTTT CASSYSMPAGTGTEAFF
TRBD2 TRBJ2-1 TRBV27 many TGTGCCAGCAGGTCTAGCGGGAGAGGTTTGATTATGTCCAATGAGCAGTTCTTC CASRSSGRGLIMSNEQFF
- TRBJ2-5 TRBV6-1 many TGTGCCACCCTTCGGGGCTTAACAAGCAACCAAGAGACCCAGTACTTC CATLRGLTSNQETQYF
TRBD1 TRBJ2-7 TRBV20-1 many TGCAGTGCTTCGACAGGGGGTAGGGTCAACGAGCAGTACTTC CSASTGGRVNEQYF
- TRBJ2-7 TRBV20-1 - TGCAGTGCTAAAATTCCAGGTGCCAGCTCCTACGAGCAGTACTTC CSAKIPGASSYEQYF
- TRBJ2-5 TRBV20-1 - TGCAGTGCTAGGAGGGCAGCCCAAGAGACCCAGTACTTC CSARRAAQETQYF
TRBD2 TRBJ2-5 TRBV19 few TGTGCCAGTAGTATTCCTAGCGGAGGAAGCCAAGAGACCCAGTACTTC CASSIPSGGSQETQYF
- TRBJ2-1 TRBV20-1 few TGCAGTGCTAGAGGTAATCTGCGATACAATGAGCAGTTCTTC CSARGNLRYNEQFF
- TRBJ2-5 TRBV20-1 - TGCAGTGCTAACTTCAAAGAGACCCAGTACTTC CSANFKETQYF
- TRBJ2-1 TRBV7-8 many TGTGCCAGCAGCTTACTACAGGGAGGAGAGCAGTTCTTC CASSLLQGGEQFF
TRBD2 TRBJ2-1 TRBV4-3 few TGCGCCAGCAGCCAAGGGGAGGGTTCTAGTGAGCAGTTCTTC CASSQGEGSSEQFF
TRBD2 TRBJ2-1 TRBV29-1 many TGCAGCGTTGCCGCGGGGGGGGGCGTGAATGAGCAGTTCTTC CSVAAGGGVNEQFF
- TRBJ1-1 TRBV5-1 few TGCGCCAGCAGCTTGATTTTAGCGAACACTGAAGCTTTCTTT CASSLILANTEAFF
- TRBJ2-7 TRBV30 - TGTGCCTGGAGTGTGGTCGACTACGAGCAGTACTTC CAWSVVDYEQYF
TRBD2 TRBJ2-1 TRBV9 few TGTGCCAGCAGCGAACAGGGGACACCCTTTTCTAGCGGGAACTGGGATGAGCAGTTCTTC CASSEQGTPFSSGNWDEQFF
- TRBJ2-2 TRBV12-3/TRBV12-4 few TGTGCCAGCAATACGGGACCTCGCACCGGGGAGCTGTTTTTT CASNTGPRTGELFF
TRBD2 TRBJ2-3 TRBV7-3 many TGTGCCAGCAGCTTAGCGGGAGAAACTACGCAGTATTTT CASSLAGETTQYF
TRBD1 TRBJ1-5 TRBV12-3/TRBV12-4 many TGTGCCAGCAGGACAGGGGGCGGGAGCAATCAGCCCCAGCATTTT CASRTGGGSNQPQHF
TRBD1 TRBJ2-7 TRBV27 few TGTGCCAGCAAAAGGGCCTCGGGACAGGGGACCTACGAGCAGTACTTC CASKRASGQGTYEQYF
TRBD1 TRBJ1-5 TRBV6-5 few TGTGCCAGCAGGCGTGGGACAGGGGGCCCCCTTAGCAATCAGCCCCAGCATTTT CASRRGTGGPLSNQPQHF
TRBD2 TRBJ2-7 TRBV30 - TGTGCCTGCGGGGGGACCTCCTACGAGCAGTACTTC CACGGTSYEQYF
- TRBJ2-7 TRBV20-1 - TGCAGTGCCCCGGGGGCTAGCGCATACGAGCAGTACTTC CSAPGASAYEQYF
- TRBJ2-3 TRBV11-2 many TGTGCCAGCAGCTACTATAACACAGATACGCAGTATTTT CASSYYNTDTQYF